Below are 13 T cell receptor beta chains sequenced from a single sample in a study of blood T cell repertoires in COVID-19. Method: immunoSEQ multiplex PCR; TCRdb's copy keeps in-frame clones and lacks some. The sample consists of 26,000 or so clones, roughly 66% of them appearing once. The sample comprised peripheral blood. These receptors were collected from a man aged 55 to 70 with active or convalescent COVID-19.

This chain links TRBV5-1 with TRBJ2-2; tentative D call: TRBD1 (6 bases). CDR3 length: 15 residues. V was cut by 3 bases and J by 3 bases, with 12 bases left in between. The germline V gene encodes CDR1 SGHRS and CDR2 YFSETQ. The CDR3 coding sequence is TGCGCCAGCAGCTCCGGACAGCTTGACACCGGGGAGCTGTTTTTT. It translates to CASSSGQLDTGELFF.

The V call is TRBV27, the J call TRBJ2-1, with 9 nucleotides matching TRBD2. The germline gives CDR1 MNHEY, CDR2 SMNVEV (reference sequence). The CDR3 extends over 15 amino acids. V lost 6 bases and J lost 2; bases outside the gene matches: 5. In DNA, the CDR3 is TGTGCCAGCAGAGCGGGGGGAGGGACCTACAATGAGCAGTTCTTC. Protein: CASRAGGGTYNEQFF.

The CDR3 reads CASSETGVGGYTF. The CDR3 DNA reads TGTGCCAGCAGTGAAACAGGGGTCGGGGGCTACACCTTC. The chain recombines TRBV6-1 with TRBJ1-2; 7 bases fit TRBD1. Germline V lookup: CDR1 MNHNS, CDR2 SASEGT. The CDR3 loop spans 13 amino acids. Losses at the gene ends were 2 bases for V and 8 bases for J; bases not matched to a gene: 5.

The chain is built from TRBV21-1 and TRBJ2-1; the DNA was not used to check the table's D call, TRBD2. TRBV21-1 corresponds to a pseudogene. The CDR3 has 18 amino acids. CDR3 bases: TGTGCCAGCAGCAAAAATGGGCGGACTAGCGGGTACTACAATGAGCAGTTCTTC. Translation gives CASSKNGRTSGYYNEQFF.

This chain joins TRBV6-4 and TRBJ2-2, with 13 bases fitting TRBD2. V lost 2 bases, J lost 3 bases, and 6 bases stayed unmatched. The length of the CDR3 is 18 residues. The germline V gene has CDR1 MRHNA and CDR2 SNTAGT. The CDR3 protein is CASSDALTSGRDTGELFF. For the CDR3, the DNA is TGTGCCAGCAGTGACGCCCTTACTAGCGGGAGGGACACCGGGGAGCTGTTTTTT.

The V gene is TRBV29-1, the J gene TRBJ2-2, with a possible D match to TRBD2 (5 bases). Germline V gives CDR1 SQVTM, CDR2 ANQGSEA. The CDR3 is made up of 14 amino acids. Trimming removed 4 bases at V and 6 bases at J, with 15 bases between. The CDR3 loop reads CSVAEGGGAGELFF. CDR3 nucleotide sequence: TGCAGCGTTGCAGAAGGCGGAGGAGCCGGGGAGCTGTTTTTT.

V is TRBV27 and J is TRBJ2-3; D unclear. Trimming pared 4 bases from V and 0 bases from J, leaving 14 bases between. Germline-derived CDR1 and CDR2 are MNHEY and SMNVEV (reference sequence). The CDR3 runs 16 residues. The CDR3 DNA reads TGTGCCAGCAGTTCCCCCACTCAGACTAGCACAGATACGCAGTATTTT. Amino acid sequence: CASSSPTQTSTDTQYF.

The chain has TRBV9 and TRBJ1-2; 8 nucleotides line up with TRBD1. V was pared by 0 bases and J by 5 bases, with 9 bases of the junction left unmatched. CDR1 and CDR2 (germline): SGDLS, YYNGEE. CDR3 length: 16 amino acids. CDR3 coding DNA: TGTGCCAGCAGCGTAGAGGGCCAGGGGGCGCGATATGGCTACACCTTC. Its translation: CASSVEGQGARYGYTF.

The V call is TRBV6-6, the J call TRBJ1-2; TRBD1 aligns across 9 bases. With 8 bases clipped from V and 4 bases from J, the junction kept 5 bases outside the gene matches. This CDR3 is 13 amino acids long. Germline assignment: CDR1 MNHNY and CDR2 SVGAGI (reference sequence). CDR3 loop: CASRQGVVYGYTF. The CDR3 DNA reads TGTGCCAGCCGACAGGGGGTCGTCTATGGCTACACCTTC.

The chain uses TRBV6-5 and TRBJ1-2, with 9 bases that match TRBD1. CDR3 length: 16 amino acids. V gave up 4 bases and J gave up 4 bases; unmatched junction bases: 10. In germline, CDR1 is MNHEY, CDR2 SVGAGI. CDR3 residues: CASSSPGQGSFYGYTF. As DNA, the CDR3 is TGTGCCAGCAGTTCACCGGGACAGGGTTCATTCTATGGCTACACCTTC.

The sample holds a few counts of this clone. V gene TRBV5-1 combines with J gene TRBJ2-3, with TRBD2 identical over 8 bases. CDR1 SGHRS and CDR2 YFSETQ come from the germline V gene. J lost 3 bases, V lost 0 bases, and 6 bases had no gene match. This CDR3 spans 16 amino acids. The CDR3 reads CASSLVAGGGTDTQYF. In nucleotides, the CDR3 is TGCGCCAGCAGCTTGGTGGCGGGGGGAGGTACAGATACGCAGTATTTT.

The chain combines TRBV11-3 with TRBJ1-1; 9 bases fit TRBD1. Trimming cost V 5 bases and J 1 base; bases outside gene matches: 5. CDR3 size: 15 residues. Looked up from germline, CDR1 is SGHNT and CDR2 is YENEEA. DNA of the CDR3: TGTGCCAGCAGCAAGGACAGGGGTCCGAACACTGAAGCTTTCTTT. This codes for CASSKDRGPNTEAFF.

A few counts support this clone. The chain links TRBV7-9 to TRBJ2-5; 7 bases align to TRBD2. The CDR3 runs to 13 residues. CDR1 and CDR2 from the germline V gene are SEHNR and FQNEAQ (reference sequence). The trim removed 7 bases at V and 5 bases at J, leaving 7 bases unmatched. CDR3 amino acids: CASTRAGDETQYF. The CDR3 DNA follows: TGTGCCAGCACCCGGGCGGGGGACGAGACCCAGTACTTC. The whole variable domain, remainder taken from reference TRBV7-9 and TRBJ2-5, is DTGVSQNPRHKITKRGQNVTFRCDPISEHNRLYWYRQTLGQGPEFLTYFQNEAQLEKSRLLSDRFSAERPKGSFSTLEIQRTEQGDSAMYLCASTRAGDETQYFGPGTRLLVL.